This T cell receptor beta chain was captured by sequencing in a study of identical twins. About this clonotype itself: What it binds is not known.

Among all donors, each was a healthy Caucasian. Findings and caveats of the study: Cord blood beta clonotypes that were abundant carried fewer insertions, and memory repertoires showed no such trend. Without tracking the same donors, conclusions rested on cross-sectional statistical analysis.

TCRdb reanalysed the 5' RACE reads using MiXCR and keeps one entry per CDR3 protein. The table includes approximately 670,000 distinct CDR3 sequences, roughly 6% detected once. From germline, CDR1 is ENHRY and CDR2 SYGVKD. The ends were cut back, 2 bases at V and 3 bases at J, with 11 bases in the middle. This CDR3 is built from 15 residues. Sequenced input: naive T cells sorted from blood. The rearrangement uses TRBV10-3 and TRBJ1-5; perhaps TRBD1 as D (6 bases). The receptor's source is a man aged 18 to 30 in good health. CDR3 residues: CAISEQGSSNQPQHF. The CDR3 DNA is TGTGCCATCAGTGAGCAGGGGAGTTCCAATCAGCCCCAGCATTTT.